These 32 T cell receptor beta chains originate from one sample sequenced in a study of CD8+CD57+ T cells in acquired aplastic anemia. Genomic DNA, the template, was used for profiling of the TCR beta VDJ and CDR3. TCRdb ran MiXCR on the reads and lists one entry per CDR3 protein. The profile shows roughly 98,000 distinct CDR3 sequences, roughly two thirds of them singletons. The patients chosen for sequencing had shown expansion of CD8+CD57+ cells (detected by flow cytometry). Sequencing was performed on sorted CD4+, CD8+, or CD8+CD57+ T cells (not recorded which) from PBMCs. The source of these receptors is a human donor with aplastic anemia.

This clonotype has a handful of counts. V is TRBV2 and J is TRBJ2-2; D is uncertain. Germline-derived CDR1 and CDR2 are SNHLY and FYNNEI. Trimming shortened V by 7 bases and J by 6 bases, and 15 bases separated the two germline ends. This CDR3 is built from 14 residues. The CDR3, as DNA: TGTGCCAGCAATCCTCTAAGTGCGGCCGGGGAGCTGTTTTTT. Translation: CASNPLSAAGELFF.

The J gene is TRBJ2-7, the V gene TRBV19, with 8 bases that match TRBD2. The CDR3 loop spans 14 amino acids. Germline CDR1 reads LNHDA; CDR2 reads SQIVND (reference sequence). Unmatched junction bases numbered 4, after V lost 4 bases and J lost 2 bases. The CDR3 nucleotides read TGTGCCAGTAGTAAAGCGGGACTAGCCTACGAGCAGTACTTC. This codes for CASSKAGLAYEQYF.

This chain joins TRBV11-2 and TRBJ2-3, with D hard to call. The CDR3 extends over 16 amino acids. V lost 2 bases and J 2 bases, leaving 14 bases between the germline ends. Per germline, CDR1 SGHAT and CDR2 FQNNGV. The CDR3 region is CASSLTLPGSTDTQYF. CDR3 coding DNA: TGTGCCAGCAGCTTAACTCTACCGGGTTCCACAGATACGCAGTATTTT.

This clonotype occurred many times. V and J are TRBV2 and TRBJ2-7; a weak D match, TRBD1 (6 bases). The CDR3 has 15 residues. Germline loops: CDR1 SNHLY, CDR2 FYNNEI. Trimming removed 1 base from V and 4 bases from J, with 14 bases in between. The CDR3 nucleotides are TGTGCCAGCAGTGAAGTTACCGGGACAACATACGAGCAGTACTTC. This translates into CASSEVTGTTYEQYF.

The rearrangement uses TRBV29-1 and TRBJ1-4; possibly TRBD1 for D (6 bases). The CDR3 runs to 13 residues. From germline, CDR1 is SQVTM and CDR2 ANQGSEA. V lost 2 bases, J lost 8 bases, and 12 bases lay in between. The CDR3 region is CSVERRGEEKLFF. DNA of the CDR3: TGCAGCGTTGAACGCAGGGGTGAAGAAAAACTGTTTTTT.

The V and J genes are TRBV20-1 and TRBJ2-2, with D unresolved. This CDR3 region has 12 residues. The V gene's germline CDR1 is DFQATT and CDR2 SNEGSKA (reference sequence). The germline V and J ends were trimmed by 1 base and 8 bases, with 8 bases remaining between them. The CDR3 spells CSARGSFGELFF. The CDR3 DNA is TGCAGTGCTAGAGGTTCGTTTGGGGAGCTGTTTTTT.

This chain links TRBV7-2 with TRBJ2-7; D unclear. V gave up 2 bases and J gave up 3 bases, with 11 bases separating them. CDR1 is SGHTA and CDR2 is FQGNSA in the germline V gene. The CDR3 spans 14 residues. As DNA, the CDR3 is TGTGCCAGCAGCTTACGCTGGGCGGACTACGAGCAGTACTTC. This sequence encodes CASSLRWADYEQYF.

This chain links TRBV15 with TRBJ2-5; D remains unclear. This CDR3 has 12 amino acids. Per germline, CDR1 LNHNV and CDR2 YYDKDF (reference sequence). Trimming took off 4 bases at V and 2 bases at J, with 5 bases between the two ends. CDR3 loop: CATSKSQETQYF. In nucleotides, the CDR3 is TGTGCCACCAGCAAAAGTCAAGAGACCCAGTACTTC. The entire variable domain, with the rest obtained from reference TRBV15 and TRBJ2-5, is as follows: DAMVIQNPRYQVTQFGKPVTLSCSQTLNHNVMYWYQQKSSQAPKLLFHYYDKDFNNEADTPDNFQSRRPNTSFCFLDIRSPGLGDTAMYLCATSKSQETQYFGPGTRLLVL.

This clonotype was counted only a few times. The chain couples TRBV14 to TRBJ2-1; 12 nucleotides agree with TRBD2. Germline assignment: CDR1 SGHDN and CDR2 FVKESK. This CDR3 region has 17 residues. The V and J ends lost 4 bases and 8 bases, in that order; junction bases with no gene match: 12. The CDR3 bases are TGTGCCAGCAGCCCCCTATCCGGGACTAGCGGGCCTGATGAGCAGTTCTTC. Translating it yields CASSPLSGTSGPDEQFF.

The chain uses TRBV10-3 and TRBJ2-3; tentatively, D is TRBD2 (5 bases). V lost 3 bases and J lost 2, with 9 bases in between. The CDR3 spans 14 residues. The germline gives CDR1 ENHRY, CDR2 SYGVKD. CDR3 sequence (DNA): TGTGCCATCAGTGAACCAGCGGTCACAGATACGCAGTATTTT. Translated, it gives CAISEPAVTDTQYF.

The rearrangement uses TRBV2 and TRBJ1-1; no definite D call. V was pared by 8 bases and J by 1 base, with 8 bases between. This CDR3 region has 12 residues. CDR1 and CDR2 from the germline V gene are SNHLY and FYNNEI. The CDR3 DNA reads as TGTGCCAGCGTCCTCGGGAACACTGAAGCTTTCTTT. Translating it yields CASVLGNTEAFF.

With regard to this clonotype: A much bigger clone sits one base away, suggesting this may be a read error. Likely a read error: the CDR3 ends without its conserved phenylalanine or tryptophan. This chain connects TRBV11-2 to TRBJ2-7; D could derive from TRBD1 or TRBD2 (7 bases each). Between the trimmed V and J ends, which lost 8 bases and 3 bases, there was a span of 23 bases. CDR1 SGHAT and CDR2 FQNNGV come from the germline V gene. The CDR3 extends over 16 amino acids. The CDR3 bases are TGTGCCAGCGCAAAAGGGGCGGGGGACAGATTCTACGAGCAGTACCTC. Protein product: CASAKGAGDRFYEQYL.

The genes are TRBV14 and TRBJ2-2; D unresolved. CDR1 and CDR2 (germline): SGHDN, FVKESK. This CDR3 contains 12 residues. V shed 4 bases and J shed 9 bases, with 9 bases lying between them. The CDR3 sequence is CASSRSSRELFF. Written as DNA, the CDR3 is TGTGCCAGCAGCCGCAGCAGCCGGGAGCTGTTTTTT.

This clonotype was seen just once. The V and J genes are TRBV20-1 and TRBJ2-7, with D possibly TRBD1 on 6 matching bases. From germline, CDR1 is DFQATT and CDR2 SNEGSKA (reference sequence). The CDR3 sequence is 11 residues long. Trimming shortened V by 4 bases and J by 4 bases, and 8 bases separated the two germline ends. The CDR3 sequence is CSANRDYEQYF. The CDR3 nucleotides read TGCAGTGCTAACAGGGATTACGAGCAGTACTTC.

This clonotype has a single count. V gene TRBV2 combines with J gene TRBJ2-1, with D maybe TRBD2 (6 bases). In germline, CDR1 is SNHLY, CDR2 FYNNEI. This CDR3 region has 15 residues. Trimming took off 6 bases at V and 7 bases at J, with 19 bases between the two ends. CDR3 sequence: CASRGAREEVNEQFF. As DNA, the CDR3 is TGTGCCAGCAGGGGAGCCAGGGAGGAGGTGAATGAGCAGTTCTTC.

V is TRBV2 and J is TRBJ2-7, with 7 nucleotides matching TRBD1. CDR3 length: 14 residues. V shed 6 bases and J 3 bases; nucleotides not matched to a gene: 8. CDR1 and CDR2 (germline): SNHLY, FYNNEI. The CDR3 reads CASRVGTAYYEQYF. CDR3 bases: TGTGCCAGCAGGGTCGGGACAGCCTACTACGAGCAGTACTTC.

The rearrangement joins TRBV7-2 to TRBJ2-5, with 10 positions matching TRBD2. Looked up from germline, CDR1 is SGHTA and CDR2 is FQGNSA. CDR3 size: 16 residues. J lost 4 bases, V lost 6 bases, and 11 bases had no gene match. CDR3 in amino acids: CASSPSGRRLGETQYF. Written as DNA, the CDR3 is TGTGCCAGCAGTCCTAGCGGGAGACGCCTGGGAGAGACCCAGTACTTC.

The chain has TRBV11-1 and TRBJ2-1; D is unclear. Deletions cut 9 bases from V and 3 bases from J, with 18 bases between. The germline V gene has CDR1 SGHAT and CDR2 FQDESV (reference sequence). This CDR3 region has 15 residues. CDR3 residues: CASARDQSLYNEQFF. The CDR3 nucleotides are TGTGCCAGTGCCAGAGATCAATCCCTCTACAATGAGCAGTTCTTC.

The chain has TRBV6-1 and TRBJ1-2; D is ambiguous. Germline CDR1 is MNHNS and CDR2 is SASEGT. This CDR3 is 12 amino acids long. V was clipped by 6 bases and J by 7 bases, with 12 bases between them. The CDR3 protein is CASSPTPGGYTF. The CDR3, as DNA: TGTGCCAGCAGCCCCACTCCGGGTGGCTACACCTTC.

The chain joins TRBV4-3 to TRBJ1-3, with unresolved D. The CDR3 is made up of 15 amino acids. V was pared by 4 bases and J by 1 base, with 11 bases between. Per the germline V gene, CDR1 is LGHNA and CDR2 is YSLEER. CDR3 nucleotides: TGCGCCAGCAGCCCGAGATTTGGGTCTGGAAACACCATATATTTT. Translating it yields CASSPRFGSGNTIYF.

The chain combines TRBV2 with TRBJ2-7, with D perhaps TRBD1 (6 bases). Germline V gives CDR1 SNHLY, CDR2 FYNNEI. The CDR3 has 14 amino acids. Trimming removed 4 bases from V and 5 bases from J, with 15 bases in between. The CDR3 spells CASSVGTKGHEQYF. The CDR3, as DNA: TGTGCCAGCAGTGTAGGGACAAAAGGGCACGAGCAGTACTTC.

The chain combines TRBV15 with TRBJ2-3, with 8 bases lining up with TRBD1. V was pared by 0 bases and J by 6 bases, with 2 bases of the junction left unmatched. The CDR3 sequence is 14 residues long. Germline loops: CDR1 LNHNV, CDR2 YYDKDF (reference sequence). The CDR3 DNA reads TGTGCCACCAGCAGAGAGACAGGGGTGGATACGCAGTATTTT. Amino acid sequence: CATSRETGVDTQYF.

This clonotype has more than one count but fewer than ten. The CDR3 DNA is TGTGCCAGCAGGGGGGGAGGGGGATTGTACACTGAAGCTTTCTTT. It encodes CASRGGGGLYTEAFF. The rearrangement links TRBV2 to TRBJ1-1; the D gene is possibly TRBD1 (6 bases). The germline V and J ends were trimmed by 6 bases and 3 bases, with 17 bases remaining between them. Germline CDR1 and CDR2: SNHLY and FYNNEI. This CDR3 has 15 amino acids.

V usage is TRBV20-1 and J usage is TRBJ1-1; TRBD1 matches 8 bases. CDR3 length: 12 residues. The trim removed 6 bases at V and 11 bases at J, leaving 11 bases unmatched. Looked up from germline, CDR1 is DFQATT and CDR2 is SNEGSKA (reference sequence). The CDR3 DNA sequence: TGCAGTGCCCCACGGACAGGGAGTGAGGCTTTCTTT. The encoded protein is CSAPRTGSEAFF.

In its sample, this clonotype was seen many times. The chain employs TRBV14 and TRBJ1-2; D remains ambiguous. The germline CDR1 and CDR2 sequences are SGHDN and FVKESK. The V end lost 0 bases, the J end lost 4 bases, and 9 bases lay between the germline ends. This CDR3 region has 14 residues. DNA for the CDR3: TGTGCCAGCAGCCAAGATGCGACATTCTATGGCTACACCTTC. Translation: CASSQDATFYGYTF.

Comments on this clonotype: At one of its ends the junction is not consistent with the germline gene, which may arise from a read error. The CDR3 DNA is TGTGCCAGCAGTGAAGTAGGGGAGGACACTGAAGCTTTCTTT. Translated: CASSEVGEDTEAFF. This chain connects TRBV10-3 to TRBJ1-1; D is possibly TRBD1 (5 bases). Germline CDR1 reads ENHRY; CDR2 reads SYGVKD. This CDR3 is 14 amino acids long.

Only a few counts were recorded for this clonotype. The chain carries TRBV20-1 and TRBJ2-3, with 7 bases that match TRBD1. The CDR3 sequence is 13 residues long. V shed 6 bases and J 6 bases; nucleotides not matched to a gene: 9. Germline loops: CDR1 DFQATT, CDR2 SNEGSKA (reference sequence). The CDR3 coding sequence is TGCAGTGCGTCTAAGGGGGCATACGATACGCAGTATTTT. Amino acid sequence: CSASKGAYDTQYF.

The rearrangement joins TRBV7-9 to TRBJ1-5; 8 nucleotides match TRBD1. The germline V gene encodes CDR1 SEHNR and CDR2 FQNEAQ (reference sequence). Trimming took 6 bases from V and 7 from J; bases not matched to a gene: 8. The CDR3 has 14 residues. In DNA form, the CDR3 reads TGTGCCAGCAGTGAAGTGGACAGGGACCAGCCCCAGCATTTT. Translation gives CASSEVDRDQPQHF.

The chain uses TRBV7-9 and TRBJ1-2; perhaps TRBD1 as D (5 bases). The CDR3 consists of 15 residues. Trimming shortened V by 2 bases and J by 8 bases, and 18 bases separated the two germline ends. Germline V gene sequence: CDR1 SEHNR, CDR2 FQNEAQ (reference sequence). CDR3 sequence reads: CASSLTSGGRRGYTF. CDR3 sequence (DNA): TGTGCCAGCAGCTTAACGTCGGGGGGGAGAAGGGGCTACACCTTC.

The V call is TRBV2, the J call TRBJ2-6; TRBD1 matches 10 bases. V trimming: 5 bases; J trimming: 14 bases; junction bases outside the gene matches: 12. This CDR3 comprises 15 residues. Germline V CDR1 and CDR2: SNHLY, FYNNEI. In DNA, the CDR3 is TGTGCCAGCAGTACGGGGACAGGGGCCCTTCGCATCCTGACTTTC. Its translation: CASSTGTGALRILTF.

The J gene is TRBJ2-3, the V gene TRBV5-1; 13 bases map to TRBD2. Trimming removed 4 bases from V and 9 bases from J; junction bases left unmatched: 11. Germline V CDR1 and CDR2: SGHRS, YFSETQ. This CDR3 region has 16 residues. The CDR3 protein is CASSPGAGLAGDTQYF. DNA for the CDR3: TGCGCCAGCAGCCCAGGGGCCGGACTAGCGGGAGACACGCAGTATTTT.

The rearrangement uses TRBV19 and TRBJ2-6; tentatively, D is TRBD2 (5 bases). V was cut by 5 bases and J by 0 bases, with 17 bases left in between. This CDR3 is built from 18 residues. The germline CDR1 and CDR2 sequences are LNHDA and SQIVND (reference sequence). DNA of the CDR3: TGTGCCAGTAGTGTCGGAGGAGGTATCCCCTCTGGGGCCAACGTCCTGACTTTC. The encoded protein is CASSVGGGIPSGANVLTF.